The rows below give T cell receptor beta chains drawn from one sample of a study of cytomegalovirus exposure and HLA in healthy donors. TCRdb's copy holds only in-frame clones and misses some; the assay was immunoSEQ multiplex PCR. The sample yields 160,000 or so clones, 70% seen once. The specimen was PBMCs. The origin of the receptors is a man aged 18 to 30 in good health and CMV-seropositive. The CDR3 runs from the conserved cysteine through the conserved F or W. A D gene is named only where the DNA matches it firmly. Clone sizes are given selectively: once, few, many, or a class where the clone is expanded.

clone size: -
J gene: TRBJ2-5
V gene: TRBV28
D gene: -
CDR3 DNA: TGTGCCAGCAGTGACATGAGGGGGGGCCAAGAGACCCAGTACTTC
CDR3 protein: CASSDMRGGQETQYF

clone size: -
J gene: TRBJ2-3
V gene: TRBV4-2
D gene: -
CDR3 DNA: TGTGCCAGCAGCCAAGACCAGGACACAGATACGCAGTATTTT
CDR3 protein: CASSQDQDTDTQYF

clone size: -
J gene: TRBJ2-3
V gene: TRBV19
D gene: TRBD2
CDR3 DNA: TGTGCCAGTAGTATGGGCCGGGGGGGCACAGATACGCAGTATTTT
CDR3 protein: CASSMGRGGTDTQYF

clone size: -
J gene: TRBJ1-4
V gene: TRBV4-1
D gene: -
CDR3 DNA: TGCGCCAGCAGCCAAGGGCAAAAACTGTTTTTT
CDR3 protein: CASSQGQKLFF

clone size: few
J gene: TRBJ1-5
V gene: TRBV5-6
D gene: -
CDR3 DNA: TGTGCCAGCAGCTTCCAGGGTACTTATAGCAATCAGCCCCAGCATTTT
CDR3 protein: CASSFQGTYSNQPQHF

clone size: -
J gene: TRBJ2-1
V gene: TRBV27
D gene: TRBD1
CDR3 DNA: TGTGCCAGCAGGGGATTGGGGACAGGAATAAACAATGAGCAGTTCTTC
CDR3 protein: CASRGLGTGINNEQFF

clone size: -
J gene: TRBJ1-5
V gene: TRBV7-2
D gene: -
CDR3 DNA: TGTGCCAGCAGCTTACAGGGTAAGGAGCCCCAGCATTTT
CDR3 protein: CASSLQGKEPQHF

clone size: -
J gene: TRBJ2-3
V gene: TRBV15
D gene: TRBD2
CDR3 DNA: TGTGCCACCAGCAGAGATGGGGCCGGGGGGAACACAGATACGCAGTATTTT
CDR3 protein: CATSRDGAGGNTDTQYF

clone size: few
J gene: TRBJ1-1
V gene: TRBV7-2
D gene: TRBD1
CDR3 DNA: TGTGCCAGCAGCGTTAACAGGGGAGGTTGGGCTTTCTTT
CDR3 protein: CASSVNRGGWAFF

clone size: -
J gene: TRBJ1-4
V gene: TRBV6-6
D gene: TRBD1
CDR3 DNA: TGTGCCAGCAGCCTCACAGGGGGCGCTGAAAAACTGTTTTTT
CDR3 protein: CASSLTGGAEKLFF

clone size: -
J gene: TRBJ1-1
V gene: TRBV2
D gene: TRBD1
CDR3 DNA: TGTGCCAGCAGTGCCCTACAGGGGGCGAACACTGAAGCTTTCTTT
CDR3 protein: CASSALQGANTEAFF

clone size: once
J gene: TRBJ1-2
V gene: TRBV27
D gene: TRBD1
CDR3 DNA: TGTGCCAGCAGCCCGGGACAGGGCCCCCAAAGGAAGGGCTACACCTTC
CDR3 protein: CASSPGQGPQRKGYTF

clone size: -
J gene: TRBJ1-1
V gene: TRBV11-3
D gene: -
CDR3 DNA: TGTGCCAGCAGCTTATTGGGGGCGGGCACTGAAGCTTTCTTT
CDR3 protein: CASSLLGAGTEAFF

clone size: -
J gene: TRBJ1-4
V gene: TRBV19
D gene: TRBD1
CDR3 DNA: TGTGCCAGTAGTCCAGACAGAGACAGGGCTAATGAAAAACTGTTTTTT
CDR3 protein: CASSPDRDRANEKLFF

clone size: -
J gene: TRBJ2-3
V gene: TRBV6-1
D gene: -
CDR3 DNA: TGTGCCAGCAGGACGGCGGGGCCAGATACGCAGTATTTT
CDR3 protein: CASRTAGPDTQYF

clone size: -
J gene: TRBJ1-2
V gene: TRBV5-6
D gene: -
CDR3 DNA: TGTGCCAGCATTATCGGGACATCCTATGGCTACACCTTC
CDR3 protein: CASIIGTSYGYTF

clone size: -
J gene: TRBJ1-1
V gene: TRBV6-5
D gene: TRBD1
CDR3 DNA: TGTGCCAGCAGGCAGACAGGGGGCGCGGGGGCCGCTTTCTTT
CDR3 protein: CASRQTGGAGAAFF